This T cell receptor beta chain comes out of a study of beta chain features in type 1 diabetes. The isolated RNA, all of it, was reverse transcribed, so expressed TCRB transcripts were what got sequenced. Sequenced by immunoSEQ multiplex PCR; TCRdb stores in-frame clones only, minus some. The table lists hundreds of thousands of clones, roughly two thirds of them singletons. This CDR3 has 14 amino acids. V gave up 2 bases and J gave up 5 bases; unmatched junction bases: 5. Germline V gives CDR1 GTSNPN, CDR2 SVGIG (reference sequence). Material: naive CD4+ T cells from blood. The rearrangement joins TRBV30 to TRBJ2-3; TRBD2 matches 9 bases. This TCR was sampled from a man between 25 and 39 years old in good health. CDR3 region: CAWSTGSGGDTQYF. For the CDR3, the DNA is TGTGCCTGGAGTACGGGTAGCGGGGGAGATACGCAGTATTTT.